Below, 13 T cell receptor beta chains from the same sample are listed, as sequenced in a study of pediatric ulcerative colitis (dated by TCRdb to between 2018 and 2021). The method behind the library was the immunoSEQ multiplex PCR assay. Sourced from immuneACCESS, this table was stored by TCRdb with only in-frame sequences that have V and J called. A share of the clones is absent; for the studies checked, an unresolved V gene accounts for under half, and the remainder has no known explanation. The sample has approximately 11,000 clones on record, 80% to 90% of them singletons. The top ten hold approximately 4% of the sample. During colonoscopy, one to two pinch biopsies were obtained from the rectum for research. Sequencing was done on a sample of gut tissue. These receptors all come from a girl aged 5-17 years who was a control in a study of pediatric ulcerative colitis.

The CDR3 loop is CASSPTGTGNIQYF. The CDR3 region has the DNA TGCGCCAGCAGCCCGACGGGGACAGGAAACATTCAGTACTTC. This rearrangement joins TRBV5-1 to TRBJ2-4, with 8 bases lining up with TRBD1. V was clipped by 4 bases and J by 6 bases; unmatched bases: 6. In germline, CDR1 is SGHRS, CDR2 YFSETQ. The CDR3 consists of 14 residues.

The CDR3 sequence: CASSFNMGTEAFF. CDR3 in DNA: TGTGCCAGCAGCTTTAATATGGGGACTGAAGCTTTCTTT. The chain couples TRBV7-3 to TRBJ1-1; no clear D. V was shortened by 3 bases and J by 5 bases, with 10 bases between the two germline ends. The V gene's germline CDR1 is SGHTA and CDR2 FQGTGA. The CDR3 is made up of 13 amino acids.

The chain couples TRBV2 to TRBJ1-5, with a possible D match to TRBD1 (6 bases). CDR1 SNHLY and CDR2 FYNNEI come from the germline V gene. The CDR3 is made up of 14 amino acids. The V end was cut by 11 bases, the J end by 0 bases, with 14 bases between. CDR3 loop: CASQRGGSNQPQHF. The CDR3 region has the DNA TGTGCCTCACAAAGGGGGGGTAGCAATCAGCCCCAGCATTTT. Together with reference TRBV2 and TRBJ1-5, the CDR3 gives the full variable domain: EPEVTQTPSHQVTQMGQEVILRCVPISNHLYFYWYRQILGQKVEFLVSFYNNEISEKSEIFDDQFSVERPDGSNFTLKIRSTKLEDSAMYFCASQRGGSNQPQHFGDGTRLSIL.

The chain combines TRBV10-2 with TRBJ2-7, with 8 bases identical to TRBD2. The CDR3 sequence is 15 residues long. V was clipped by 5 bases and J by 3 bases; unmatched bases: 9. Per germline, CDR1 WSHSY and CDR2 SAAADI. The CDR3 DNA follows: TGCGCCAGCAGTTTCCCTGAGAGCGGGAGCTACGAGCAGTACTTC. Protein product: CASSFPESGSYEQYF.

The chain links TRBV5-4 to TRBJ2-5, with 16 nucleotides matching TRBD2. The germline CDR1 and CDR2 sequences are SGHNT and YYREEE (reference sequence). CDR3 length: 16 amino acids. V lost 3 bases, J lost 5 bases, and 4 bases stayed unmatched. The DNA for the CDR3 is TGTGCCAGCAGCTCGGGACTAGCGGGAGGGCAGGAGACCCAGTACTTC. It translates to CASSSGLAGGQETQYF.

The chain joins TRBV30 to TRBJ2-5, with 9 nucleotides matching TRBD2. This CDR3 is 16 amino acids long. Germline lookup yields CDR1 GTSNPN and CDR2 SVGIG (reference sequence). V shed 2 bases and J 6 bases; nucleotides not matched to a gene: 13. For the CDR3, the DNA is TGTGCCTGGAGTCCTCTAGCGGGATACCACGGGCAGACCCAGTACTTC. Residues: CAWSPLAGYHGQTQYF.

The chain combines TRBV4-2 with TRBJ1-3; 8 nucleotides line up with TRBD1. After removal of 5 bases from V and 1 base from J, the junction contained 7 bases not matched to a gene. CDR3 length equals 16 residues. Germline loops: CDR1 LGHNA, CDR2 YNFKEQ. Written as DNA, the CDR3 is TGTGCCAGCAGCAGACAGGGGTCCGCTTCTGGAAACACCATATATTTT. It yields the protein CASSRQGSASGNTIYF.

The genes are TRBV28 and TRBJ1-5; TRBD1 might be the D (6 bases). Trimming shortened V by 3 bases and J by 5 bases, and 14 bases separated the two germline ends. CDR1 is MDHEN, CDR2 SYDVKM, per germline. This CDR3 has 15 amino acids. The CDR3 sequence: CASSFWAGEHQPQHF. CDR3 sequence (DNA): TGTGCCAGCAGTTTTTGGGCAGGGGAGCATCAGCCCCAGCATTTT.

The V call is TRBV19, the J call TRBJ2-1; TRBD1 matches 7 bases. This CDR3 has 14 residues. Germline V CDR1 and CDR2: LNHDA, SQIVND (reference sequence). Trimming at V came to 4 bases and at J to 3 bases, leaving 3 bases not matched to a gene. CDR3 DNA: TGTGCCAGTAGTACGGGACAGAACTACAATGAGCAGTTCTTC. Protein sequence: CASSTGQNYNEQFF.

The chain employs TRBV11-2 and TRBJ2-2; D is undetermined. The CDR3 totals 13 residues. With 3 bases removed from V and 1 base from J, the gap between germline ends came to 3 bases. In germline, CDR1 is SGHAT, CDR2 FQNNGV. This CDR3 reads CASSFQNTGELFF. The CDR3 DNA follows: TGTGCCAGCAGCTTTCAGAACACCGGGGAGCTGTTTTTT.

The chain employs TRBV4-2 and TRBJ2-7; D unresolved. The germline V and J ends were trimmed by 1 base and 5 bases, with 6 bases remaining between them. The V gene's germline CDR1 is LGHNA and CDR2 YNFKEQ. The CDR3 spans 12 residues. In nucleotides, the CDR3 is TGTGCCAGCAGCCAAGTAAGCAACGAGCAGTACTTC. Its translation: CASSQVSNEQYF.

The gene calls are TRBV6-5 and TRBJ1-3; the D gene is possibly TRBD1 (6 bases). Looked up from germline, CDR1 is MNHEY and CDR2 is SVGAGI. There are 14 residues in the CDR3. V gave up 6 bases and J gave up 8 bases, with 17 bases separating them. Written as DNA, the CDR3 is TGTGCCAGCAGCAAGGAGGCTCGGGGGCACACCATATATTTT. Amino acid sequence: CASSKEARGHTIYF.

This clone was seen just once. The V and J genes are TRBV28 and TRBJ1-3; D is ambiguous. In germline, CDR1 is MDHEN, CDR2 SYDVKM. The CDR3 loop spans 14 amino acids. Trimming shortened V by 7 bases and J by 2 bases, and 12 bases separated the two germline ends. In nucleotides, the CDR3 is TGTGCCAGCAACCCGGCCAGGCCTGGAAACACCATATATTTT. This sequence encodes CASNPARPGNTIYF. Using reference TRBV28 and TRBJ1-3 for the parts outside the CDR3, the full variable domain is DVKVTQSSRYLVKRTGEKVFLECVQDMDHENMFWYRQDPGLGLRLIYFSYDVKMKEKGDIPEGYSVSREKKERFSLILESASTNQTSMYLCASNPARPGNTIYFGEGSWLTVV.